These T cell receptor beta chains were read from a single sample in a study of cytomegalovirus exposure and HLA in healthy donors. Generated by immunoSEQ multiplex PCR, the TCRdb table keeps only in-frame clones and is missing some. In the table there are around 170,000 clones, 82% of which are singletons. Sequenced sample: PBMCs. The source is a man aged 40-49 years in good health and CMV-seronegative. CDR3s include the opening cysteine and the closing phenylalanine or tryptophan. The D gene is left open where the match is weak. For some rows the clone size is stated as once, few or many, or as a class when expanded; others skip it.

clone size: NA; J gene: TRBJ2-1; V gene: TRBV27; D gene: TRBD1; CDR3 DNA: TGTGCCAGCAGTCCCACCGGGACAGGCTACAATGAGCAGTTCTTC; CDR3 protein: CASSPTGTGYNEQFF
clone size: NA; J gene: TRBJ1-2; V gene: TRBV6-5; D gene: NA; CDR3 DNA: TGTGCCAGCAGTTACTCCAGGCAGGCCTATGGCTACACCTTC; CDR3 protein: CASSYSRQAYGYTF
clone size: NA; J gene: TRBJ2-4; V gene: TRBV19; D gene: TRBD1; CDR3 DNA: TGTGCCAGTAGCCCTTCCGGGACAGGGTATGCCAAAAACATTCAGTACTTC; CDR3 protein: CASSPSGTGYAKNIQYF
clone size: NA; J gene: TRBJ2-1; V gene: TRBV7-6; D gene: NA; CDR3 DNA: TGTGCCAGCAGCTTATTCGGAGGTGATGAGCAGTTCTTC; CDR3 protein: CASSLFGGDEQFF
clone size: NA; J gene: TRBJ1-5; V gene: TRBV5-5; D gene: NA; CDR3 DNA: TGTGCCAGCAGCTTGGTGCCAGGGGATCAGCCCCAGCATTTT; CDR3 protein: CASSLVPGDQPQHF
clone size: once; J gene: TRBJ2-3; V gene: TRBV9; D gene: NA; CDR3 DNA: TGTGCCAGCATCCCAGGGGTTGCAAAGTCCACAGATACGCAGTATTTT; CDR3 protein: CASIPGVAKSTDTQYF
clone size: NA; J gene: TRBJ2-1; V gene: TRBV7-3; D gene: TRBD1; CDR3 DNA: TGTGCCAGCAGGTCTTTCGGACAGGGGGACTACAATGAGCAGTTCTTC; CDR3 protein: CASRSFGQGDYNEQFF
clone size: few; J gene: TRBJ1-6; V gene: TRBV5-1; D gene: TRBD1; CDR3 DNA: TGCGCCAGCAGCTGGGGACAGCAATCACCCCTCCACTTT; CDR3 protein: CASSWGQQSPLHF
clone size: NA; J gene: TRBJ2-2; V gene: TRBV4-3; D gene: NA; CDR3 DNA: TGCGCCAGCAGCAAGCACCAGGGGAACACCGGGGAGCTGTTTTTT; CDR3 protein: CASSKHQGNTGELFF
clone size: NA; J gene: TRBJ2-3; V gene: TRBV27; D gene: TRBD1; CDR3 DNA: TGTGCCAGCAGTTTTCCAGGGGGCGCCCCGGATACGCAGTATTTT; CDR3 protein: CASSFPGGAPDTQYF
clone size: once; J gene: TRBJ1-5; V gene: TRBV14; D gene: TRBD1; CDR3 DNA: TGTGCCAGCAGCCAGGCCGGGACAGGGAACCAGCCCCAGCATTTT; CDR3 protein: CASSQAGTGNQPQHF
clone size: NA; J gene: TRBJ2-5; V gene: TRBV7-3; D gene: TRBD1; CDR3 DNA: TGTGCCAGCAGCTTCGGGGACAGCCGTACCCAGTACTTC; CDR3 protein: CASSFGDSRTQYF
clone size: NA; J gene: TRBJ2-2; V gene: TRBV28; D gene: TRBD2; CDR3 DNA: TGTGCCAGCAGTCTCCAAGCGGGAGTGGGCACCGGGGAGCTGTTTTTT; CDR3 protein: CASSLQAGVGTGELFF
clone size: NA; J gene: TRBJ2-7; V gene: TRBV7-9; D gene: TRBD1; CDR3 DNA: TGTGCCAGCAGCCCGCGACAGGGCTCCTACGAGCAGTACTTC; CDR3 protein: CASSPRQGSYEQYF
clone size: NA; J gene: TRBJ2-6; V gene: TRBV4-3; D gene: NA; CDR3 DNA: TGCGCCAGCAGCACCCATGGGGAAGGGGCTGGGGCCAACGTCCTGACTTTC; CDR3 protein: CASSTHGEGAGANVLTF
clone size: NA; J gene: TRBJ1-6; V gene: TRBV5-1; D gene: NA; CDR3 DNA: TGCGCCAGCAGCTTGGAGAGGAGGGATTCACCCCTCCACTTT; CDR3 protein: CASSLERRDSPLHF
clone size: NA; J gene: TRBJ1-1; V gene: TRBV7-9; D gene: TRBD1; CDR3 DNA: TGTTCCAGCAGGCGACAGGGCGAAGCTTTCTTT; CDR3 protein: CSSRRQGEAFF
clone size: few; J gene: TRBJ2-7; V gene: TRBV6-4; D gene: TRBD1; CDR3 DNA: TGTGCCATCCACCCAGTCGGGACAGGGATCTACGAGCAGTACTTC; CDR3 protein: CAIHPVGTGIYEQYF
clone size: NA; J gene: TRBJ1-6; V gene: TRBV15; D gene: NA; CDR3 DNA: TGTGCCACCAGCAGAGATTCCAGGGTCGGCGCACCCCTCCACTTT; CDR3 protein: CATSRDSRVGAPLHF
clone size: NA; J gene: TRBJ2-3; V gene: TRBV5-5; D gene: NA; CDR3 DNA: TGTGCCAGCAGCGCCCGGGGTGGGACAGATACGCAGTATTTT; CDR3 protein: CASSARGGTDTQYF
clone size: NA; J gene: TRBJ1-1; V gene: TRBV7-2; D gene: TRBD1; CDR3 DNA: TGTGCCAGCAGCCACGGACAGGGACTTGAAGCTTTCTTT; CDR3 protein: CASSHGQGLEAFF
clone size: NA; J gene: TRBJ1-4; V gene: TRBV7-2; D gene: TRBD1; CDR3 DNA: TGTGCCAGCAGCTTAGGCGGACAGGGTTTTGAAAAACTGTTTTTT; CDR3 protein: CASSLGGQGFEKLFF
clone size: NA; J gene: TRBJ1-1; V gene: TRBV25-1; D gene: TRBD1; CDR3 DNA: TGTGCCAGCCGTACCGGACAGGGGGTTCGGAACACTGAAGCTTTCTTT; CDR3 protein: CASRTGQGVRNTEAFF
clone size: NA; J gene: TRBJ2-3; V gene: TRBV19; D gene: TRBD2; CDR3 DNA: TGTGCCAGTAGTACCCCTAGCGGGAGGCGGGCAGATACGCAGTATTTT; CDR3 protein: CASSTPSGRRADTQYF
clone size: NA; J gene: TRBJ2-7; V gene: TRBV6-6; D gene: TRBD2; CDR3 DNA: TGTGCCAGCACCCCGGGGGGGAGCTCCTACGAGCAGTACTTC; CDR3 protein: CASTPGGSSYEQYF
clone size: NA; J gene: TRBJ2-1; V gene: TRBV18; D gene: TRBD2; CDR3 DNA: TGTGCCAGCTCATCCAGGGGGGGACTAGCGGGGGGCTTCAACAATGAGCAGTTCTTC; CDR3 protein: CASSSRGGLAGGFNNEQFF
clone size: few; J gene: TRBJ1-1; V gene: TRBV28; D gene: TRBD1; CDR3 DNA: TGTGCCAGCAGCTCCGGGACAGTACCGAACACTGAAGCTTTCTTT; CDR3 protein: CASSSGTVPNTEAFF
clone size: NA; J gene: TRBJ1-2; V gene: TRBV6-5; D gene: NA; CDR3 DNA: TGTGCCAGCAGTCCCGGCGGGGAGGTTGCGAGCTACACCTTC; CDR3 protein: CASSPGGEVASYTF
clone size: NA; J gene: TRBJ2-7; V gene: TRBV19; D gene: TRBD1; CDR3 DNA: TGTGCCAGTAGTACCCGGGACAGGCGACAAGAGCAGTACTTC; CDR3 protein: CASSTRDRRQEQYF
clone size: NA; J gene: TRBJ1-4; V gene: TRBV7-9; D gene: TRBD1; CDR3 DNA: TGTGCCAGCAGCTCCGGGACAGGGGGCTATAATGAAAAACTGTTTTTT; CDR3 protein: CASSSGTGGYNEKLFF
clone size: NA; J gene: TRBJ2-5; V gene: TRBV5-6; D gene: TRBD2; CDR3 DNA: TGTGCCAGCAGCTTTGGGCGGGGGGCGCACCAAGAGACCCAGTACTTC; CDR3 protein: CASSFGRGAHQETQYF
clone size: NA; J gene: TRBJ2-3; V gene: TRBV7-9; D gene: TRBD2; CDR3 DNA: TGTGCCAGCAGCCCATCAATGACTAGCGGAACAGATACGCAGTATTTT; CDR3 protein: CASSPSMTSGTDTQYF
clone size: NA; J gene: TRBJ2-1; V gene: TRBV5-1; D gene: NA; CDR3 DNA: TGCGCCAGCAGCTTGGCCGGGGGTCCAGGCAATGAGCAGTTCTTC; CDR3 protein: CASSLAGGPGNEQFF
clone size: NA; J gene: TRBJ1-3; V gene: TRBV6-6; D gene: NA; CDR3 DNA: TGTGCCAGCAGCCAGAGCGGCTCTGGAAACACCATATATTTT; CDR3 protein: CASSQSGSGNTIYF
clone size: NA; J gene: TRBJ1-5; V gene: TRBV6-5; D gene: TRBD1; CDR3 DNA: TGTGCCAGCAGTTACGGGACAGGGAATCAGCCCCAGCATTTT; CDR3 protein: CASSYGTGNQPQHF
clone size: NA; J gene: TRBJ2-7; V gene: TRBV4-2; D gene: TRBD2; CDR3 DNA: TGTGCCAGCAGCCAAGTAGCGGGGGCCTACGAGCAGTACTTC; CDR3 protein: CASSQVAGAYEQYF
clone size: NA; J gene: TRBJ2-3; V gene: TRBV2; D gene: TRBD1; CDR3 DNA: TGTGCCAGCGTCCTGGACAGGGGGGCAGATACGCAGTATTTT; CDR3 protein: CASVLDRGADTQYF
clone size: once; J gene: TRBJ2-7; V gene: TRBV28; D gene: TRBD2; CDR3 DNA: TGTGCCAGCAGTCAAACGGGACTAGCGGGAGGGACCTCCCCGTCCGAGCAGTACTTC; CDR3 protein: CASSQTGLAGGTSPSEQYF
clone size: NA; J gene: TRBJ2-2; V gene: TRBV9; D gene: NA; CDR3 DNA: TGTGCCAGCAGCGCCCGGGCCGGGGAGCTGTTTTTT; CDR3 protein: CASSARAGELFF
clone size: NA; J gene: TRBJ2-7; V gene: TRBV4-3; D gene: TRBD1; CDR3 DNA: TGCGCCAGCAGCCGGAGCTGGGACAGAACTTCCGAGCAGTACTTC; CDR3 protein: CASSRSWDRTSEQYF
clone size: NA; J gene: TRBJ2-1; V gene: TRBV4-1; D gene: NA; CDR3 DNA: TGCGCCAGCAGCCCCCCCAAGGGAGGATCGAATGAGCAGTTCTTC; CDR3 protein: CASSPPKGGSNEQFF
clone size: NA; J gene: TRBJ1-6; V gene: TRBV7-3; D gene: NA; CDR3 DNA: TGTGCCAGCAGCTTAAATGCGGGGAGGTCCCTCCACTTT; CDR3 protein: CASSLNAGRSLHF
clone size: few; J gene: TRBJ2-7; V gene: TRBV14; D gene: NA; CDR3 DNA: TGTGCCAGCAGTCTCTACTACGAGCAGTACTTC; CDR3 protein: CASSLYYEQYF
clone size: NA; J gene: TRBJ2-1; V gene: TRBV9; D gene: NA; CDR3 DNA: TGTGCCAGCAGCCCAGGTGGGGGCCCCTACAATGAGCAGTTCTTC; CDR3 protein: CASSPGGGPYNEQFF
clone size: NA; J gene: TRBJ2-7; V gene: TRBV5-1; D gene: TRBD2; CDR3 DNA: TGCGCCAGCAGCTTGGGTTCCAGCGGGGCGCTCTACGAGCAGTACTTC; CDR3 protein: CASSLGSSGALYEQYF
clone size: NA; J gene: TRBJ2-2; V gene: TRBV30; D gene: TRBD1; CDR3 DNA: TGTGCCTGGAGTGGGGACAGGAACACCGGGGAGCTGTTTTTT; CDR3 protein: CAWSGDRNTGELFF
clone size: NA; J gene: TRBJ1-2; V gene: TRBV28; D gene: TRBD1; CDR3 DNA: TGTGCCAGCAGTCGACAGGGGACGAAAGCGGGCTACACCTTC; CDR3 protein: CASSRQGTKAGYTF
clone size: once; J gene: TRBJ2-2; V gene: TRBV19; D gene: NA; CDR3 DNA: TGTGCCAGTAGTATAACACATCCTTACACCGGGGAGCTGTTTTTT; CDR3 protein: CASSITHPYTGELFF
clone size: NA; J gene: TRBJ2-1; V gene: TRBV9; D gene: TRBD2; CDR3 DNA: TGTGCCAGCAGCCCGGACACCGGGACTAGCGGTTACAATGAGCAGTTCTTC; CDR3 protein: CASSPDTGTSGYNEQFF